The rows below give T cell receptor beta chains drawn from one sample of a study of shared T cell receptors in the human thymus. TCRdb's table, derived via immunoSEQ multiplex PCR, lists solely in-frame clones and lacks some. The table includes some 760,000 clones, 75% to 90% detected once. The data also belong to a second study, concerning human thymus T cells.

Material: thymocytes. The source is a girl under two years old with a congenital heart defect. Both conserved end residues are part of each CDR3. A D gene is named only where the DNA matches it firmly. The size entry is marked missing in some rows and otherwise reads once, few, many or a size class.

few	TRBV6-5	TRBJ2-7	NA	CASSYSPTRGSYEQYF	TGTGCCAGCAGTTACAGCCCCACCCGGGGGTCCTACGAGCAGTACTTC
NA	TRBV7-2	TRBJ1-4	NA	CASSLRGDLRTNEKLFF	TGTGCCAGCAGCCTACGGGGGGACTTACGAACTAATGAAAAACTGTTTTTT
once	TRBV7-9	TRBJ2-1	NA	CASSLDGPTGNEQFF	TGTGCCAGCAGCTTAGATGGGCCAACGGGGAATGAGCAGTTCTTC
NA	TRBV9	TRBJ2-7	NA	CASSVGPRESSYEQYF	TGTGCCAGCAGCGTAGGGCCCCGGGAGAGCTCCTACGAGCAGTACTTC
once	TRBV10-3	TRBJ2-1	TRBD2	CAIRLAGLGQFF	TGTGCCATCAGGTTAGCGGGGCTCGGGCAGTTCTTC
once	TRBV5-1	TRBJ2-1	TRBD2	CASSPTSEDGYNEQFF	TGCGCCAGCAGCCCGACTAGCGAAGACGGCTACAATGAGCAGTTCTTC
NA	TRBV6-1	TRBJ1-5	TRBD1	CASSEGFTWTGGLYSNQPQHF	TGTGCCAGCAGTGAAGGATTCACATGGACAGGGGGCCTTTATAGCAATCAGCCCCAGCATTTT
NA	TRBV19	TRBJ1-6	NA	CASSIETVVAPLHF	TGTGCCAGTAGTATAGAGACAGTGGTGGCACCCCTCCACTTT
NA	TRBV7-8	TRBJ1-1	TRBD1	CASSTRTGTNTEAFF	TGTGCCAGCAGCACCCGGACAGGCACGAACACTGAAGCTTTCTTT
NA	TRBV5-6	TRBJ1-4	TRBD1	CASSSQGTDRPNEKLFF	TGTGCCAGCAGCTCCCAGGGGACAGACAGGCCAAATGAAAAACTGTTTTTT
NA	TRBV6-1	TRBJ1-5	NA	CASRLGREAQPQHF	TGTGCCAGCAGATTAGGCAGGGAGGCTCAGCCCCAGCATTTT
NA	TRBV12-5	TRBJ2-7	NA	CASGPDYTGTPLQYF	TGTGCTAGTGGTCCGGATTACACAGGCACCCCCTTGCAGTACTTC
NA	TRBV7-6	TRBJ1-5	NA	CASSLVSGLQPQHF	TGTGCCAGCAGCTTAGTGTCGGGGTTACAGCCCCAGCATTTT
NA	TRBV6-1	TRBJ2-7	NA	CASSEPKRQGQPTYEQYF	TGTGCCAGCAGCGAACCCAAACGGCAGGGTCAGCCAACCTACGAGCAGTACTTC
NA	TRBV10-3	TRBJ1-2	TRBD1	CAISGDSSNYGYTF	TGTGCCATCAGTGGGGACAGTTCTAACTATGGCTACACCTTC
few	TRBV18	TRBJ1-3	NA	CASSPEQGKVGNTIYF	TGTGCCAGCTCACCCGAACAGGGCAAAGTGGGAAACACCATATATTTT
NA	TRBV6-5	TRBJ1-5	NA	CASSYKGGRNQPQHF	TGTGCCAGCAGTTACAAGGGGGGGCGGAATCAGCCCCAGCATTTT
NA	TRBV4-2	TRBJ2-5	TRBD1	CASSHYPGTGMETQYF	TGTGCCAGCAGCCATTACCCCGGGACAGGGATGGAGACCCAGTACTTC
few	TRBV29-1	TRBJ1-2	NA	CSVEDGRGKVF	TGCAGCGTTGAAGATGGGAGGGGAAAAGTATTC
NA	TRBV7-9	TRBJ1-2	TRBD1	CASSLSGQGAHHGYTF	TGTGCCAGCAGCTTATCGGGACAGGGGGCGCATCATGGCTACACCTTC
NA	TRBV11-2	TRBJ2-2	NA	CASSLDLGLYASGLPGELFF	TGTGCCAGCAGCTTAGATCTCGGACTATACGCGAGTGGGCTCCCCGGGGAGCTGTTTTTT
few	TRBV5-6	TRBJ1-2	TRBD1	CASSLLADRNYGYTF	TGTGCCAGCAGCTTGTTGGCGGACAGGAACTATGGCTACACCTTC
NA	TRBV19	TRBJ2-1	TRBD2	CASIGSSGGGYNEQFF	TGTGCCAGTATCGGTTCTAGCGGGGGGGGCTACAATGAGCAGTTCTTC
NA	TRBV27	TRBJ1-2	NA	CASSLRGVHGYTF	TGTGCCAGCAGTTTACGGGGGGTACATGGCTACACCTTC
once	TRBV5-1	TRBJ1-3	NA	CASSPPSGESGLNPGSGNTIYF	TGCGCCAGCAGCCCCCCTTCCGGGGAAAGTGGACTTAATCCTGGCTCTGGAAACACCATATATTTT
NA	TRBV28	TRBJ1-4	NA	CASTTYRRLEGTNEKLFF	TGTGCCAGCACCACTTATCGCAGGTTGGAGGGCACTAATGAAAAACTGTTTTTT
NA	TRBV6-6	TRBJ1-1	TRBD1	CATARGPLETEAFF	TGTGCCACTGCAAGGGGGCCTCTGGAAACTGAAGCTTTCTTT
NA	TRBV11-2	TRBJ2-3	TRBD2	CASKLAGARTKTDTQYF	TGTGCCAGCAAACTAGCGGGGGCCCGAACGAAAACAGATACGCAGTATTTT
NA	TRBV7-9	TRBJ1-1	NA	CASSLGLQGGVNTEAFF	TGTGCCAGCAGCTTGGGGCTCCAAGGGGGGGTAAACACTGAAGCTTTCTTT
NA	TRBV6-1	TRBJ1-2	NA	CASSRQSYGYTF	TGTGCCAGCAGCCGACAGAGCTATGGCTACACCTTC
NA	TRBV2	TRBJ2-7	NA	CASRPTILGGQYF	TGTGCCAGCAGACCTACCATCTTGGGAGGGCAGTACTTC
NA	TRBV5-1	TRBJ2-3	TRBD2	CASSRRNRNSGGDTQYF	TGCGCCAGCAGCCGACGGAACCGGAACAGCGGGGGAGATACGCAGTATTTT
few	TRBV11-1	TRBJ2-2	TRBD1	CASGNRGKRRLNTGELFF	TGTGCCAGCGGGAACAGGGGGAAGCGACGGTTGAACACCGGGGAGCTGTTTTTT
NA	TRBV6-4	TRBJ1-1	TRBD1	CASRETGVGLSEAFF	TGTGCCAGCAGAGAGACAGGGGTTGGGTTATCTGAAGCTTTCTTT
NA	TRBV14	TRBJ1-3	NA	CASSQESSGNTIYF	TGTGCCAGCAGCCAAGAGAGCTCTGGAAACACCATATATTTT
NA	TRBV7-6	TRBJ2-7	TRBD1	CASSQTTGGRRSYEQYF	TGTGCCAGCAGCCAGACCACAGGGGGCCGAAGATCCTACGAGCAGTACTTC
NA	TRBV27	TRBJ2-3	TRBD2	CASSTRTSGGPDTQYF	TGTGCCAGCAGTACACGGACTAGCGGGGGGCCAGATACGCAGTATTTT
NA	TRBV11-2	TRBJ1-2	NA	CASSLISDQGPGYTF	TGTGCCAGCAGCTTAATCTCAGATCAGGGGCCTGGCTACACCTTC
few	TRBV15	TRBJ2-3	TRBD2	CATSKYASGVSTDTQYF	TGTGCCACCAGCAAGTACGCTAGCGGGGTGAGCACAGATACGCAGTATTTT
NA	TRBV10-3	TRBJ2-3	TRBD2	CATTSGGLIRTDTQYF	TGTGCCACAACTAGCGGGGGGCTAATTCGCACAGATACGCAGTATTTT
few	TRBV7-9	TRBJ2-3	NA	CASTPGGGGGTDTQYF	TGTGCCAGCACTCCTGGAGGGGGGGGTGGAACAGATACGCAGTATTTT
NA	TRBV28	TRBJ1-4	NA	CASSTFIPEGKLFF	TGTGCCAGCAGTACGTTCATCCCAGAGGGAAAACTGTTTTTT
NA	TRBV15	TRBJ1-1	TRBD1	CATSRGQTLTEAFF	TGTGCCACCAGCAGGGGACAGACCCTGACTGAAGCTTTCTTT
NA	TRBV5-6	TRBJ2-1	NA	CASSLTRSSYNEQFF	TGTGCCAGCAGCTTGACTAGAAGCTCCTACAATGAGCAGTTCTTC